A selection of T cell receptor beta chains follows, all from one sample in a study of somatic mutations in cytotoxic T cells in rheumatoid arthritis. The protocol was immunoSEQ multiplex PCR, while the TCRdb copy is restricted to in-frame clones and leaves out a portion. The sample holds about 7,000 clones; 75% are singletons and the top ten take 15% to 19%. Source material: CD8+ T cells sorted from blood. These TCRs come from an adult with rheumatoid arthritis. CDR3s include the opening cysteine and the closing phenylalanine or tryptophan.

j_call	v_call	cdr3_aa
TRBJ1-2	TRBV2	CASSETGGPFFYGYTF
TRBJ2-7	TRBV5-6	CASSPDRTYEQYF
TRBJ2-5	TRBV11-2	CASSLRQLGRETQYF
TRBJ1-2	TRBV30	CAWSSKSRSYGYTF
TRBJ1-5	TRBV10-3	CAISERGEGSNQPQHF
TRBJ2-5	TRBV5-6	CASSSRGEETQYF
TRBJ1-1	TRBV7-9	CASSLIRTQGTEAFF
TRBJ2-5	TRBV7-3	CASSLSGGTETQYF
TRBJ1-3	TRBV7-2	CASSLIGRSSGNTIYF
TRBJ1-6	TRBV27	CASGLRHNSPLHF
TRBJ2-2	TRBV7-9	CASSLAGALANTGELFF
TRBJ2-3	TRBV7-8	CASSGTDARAQDTQYF
TRBJ2-3	TRBV13	CASSLAGGTSTDTQYF
TRBJ1-2	TRBV5-4	CASSHGDRNYGYTF
TRBJ2-1	TRBV27	CASSPSWLAGDYKPGDNEQFF
TRBJ1-4	TRBV15	CATSRETTGSEKLFF
TRBJ1-1	TRBV30	CAWKKTSMNTEAFF
TRBJ2-1	TRBV19	CASSVGRDFDEQFF
TRBJ1-2	TRBV6-1	CASSVAERDYGYTF
TRBJ2-5	TRBV6-6	CASRPGLAGGRETQYF
TRBJ1-1	TRBV29-1	CSGRMNPGAFF
TRBJ1-5	TRBV6-1	CASSEAAGSNQPQHF
TRBJ2-3	TRBV7-6	CASSLGTGVSTDTQYF
TRBJ1-5	TRBV4-1	CASSQEGYSNQPQHF
TRBJ2-1	TRBV2	CASSVSGGSDNHVQFF
TRBJ2-7	TRBV30	CAWTPPLVGNYEQYF
TRBJ2-3	TRBV7-2	CASSQLTDTQYF
TRBJ2-7	TRBV6-5	CASSPLSGSYEQYF
TRBJ1-2	TRBV5-8	CASSPVTGLDGYTF
TRBJ2-3	TRBV13	CASRPFLAGGPRLDTQYF
TRBJ2-3	TRBV2	CASSEASQGSVYF
TRBJ2-1	TRBV4-1	CASSQEQGRGYNEQFF
TRBJ2-5	TRBV7-6	CASSLALAAWETQYF
TRBJ2-7	TRBV5-1	CASSSTVSYEQYF
TRBJ2-5	TRBV7-9	CASSFPMTGGQETQYF
TRBJ2-7	TRBV7-9	CASSPEGGTYF
TRBJ2-2	TRBV7-9	CASSRPGTTTRELFF
TRBJ1-1	TRBV5-1	CASSLAPGNTEAFF
TRBJ2-1	TRBV30	CAWSDQGGGPNLPYNEQFF
TRBJ1-3	TRBV9	CASSVAGQGKSTIYF
TRBJ2-7	TRBV6-5	CASSPGQGSYEQYF
TRBJ2-3	TRBV7-2	CASSLDPYREDTTDTQYF
TRBJ2-1	TRBV7-6	CASSLGDRGYNNEQFF
TRBJ2-7	TRBV4-1	CASSQEWPAVPYEQYF
TRBJ2-7	TRBV5-6	CASSEGQASSYEQYF
TRBJ2-3	TRBV4-3	CASSFGWADTQYF
TRBJ1-2	TRBV4-1	CASSQGQANYGYTF
TRBJ2-1	TRBV7-9	CASRQGVNEQFF
TRBJ1-6	TRBV5-1	CASRPTRTNGYNSPLHF
TRBJ2-1	TRBV7-2	CASSPDSFSSYNEQFF
TRBJ2-5	TRBV15	CATSRDLRETQYF
TRBJ2-2	TRBV5-1	CASSSMTRGNTGELFF
TRBJ2-2	TRBV29-1	CSVAIGTGWPGELFF
TRBJ1-2	TRBV11-1	CASSEGPYGYTF
TRBJ2-3	TRBV5-1	CASSGLDRVTDTQYF
TRBJ2-7	TRBV30	CAWTGTGRSYEQYF